This T cell receptor beta chain was recovered during a study of ipilimumab plus nivolumab after autologous stem cell transplantation. Ipilimumab, 1 mg/kg, started 14 to 28 days after autologous transplant. Patients got 3 mg/kg IV nivolumab weeks 1, 4, 7, 10, then biweekly through week 26. The protocol was immunoSEQ multiplex PCR, while the TCRdb copy is restricted to in-frame clones and leaves out a portion. Among about 40,000 clones, about 91% were seen once, and the ten largest hold approximately 1%. The sequence derives from a male donor with multiple myeloma. The sample here was PBMCs, taken in a trial of ipilimumab plus nivolumab as post-transplant consolidation.

CDR3 protein: CASSPARAQASGANVLTF. The CDR3 nucleotides read TGCGCCAGCAGCCCTGCCCGGGCTCAGGCCTCTGGGGCCAACGTCCTGACTTTC. J is TRBJ2-6 and V is TRBV4-1; no reliable D call. The length of the CDR3 is 18 residues. Trimming took off 4 bases at V and 0 bases at J, with 16 bases between the two ends. Germline CDR1 and CDR2: MGHRA and YSYEKL.